These 15 T cell receptor beta chains came from one sample sequenced in a study of cytomegalovirus exposure and HLA in healthy donors. Use of 60 Vbeta and 13 Jbeta primers characterized the PCR. Libraries were prepared by immunoSEQ multiplex PCR; TCRdb keeps only in-frame clonotypes and omits some of them. The top ten clones hold under 5% of a sample with about 130,000 clones, under 85% of them seen once. Material for sequencing was PBMCs. All receptors come from a male donor in good health and CMV-seropositive.

The chain employs TRBV6-6 and TRBJ2-7; unclear D gene. Trimming shortened V by 2 bases and J by 6 bases, and 8 bases separated the two germline ends. The CDR3 is 12 amino acids. Germline values: CDR1 MNHNY, CDR2 SVGAGI (reference sequence). CDR3 amino acids: CASSYSTSEQYF. In nucleotides, the CDR3 is TGTGCCAGCAGTTACAGTACGAGCGAGCAGTACTTC.

The chain recombines TRBV9 with TRBJ1-4, with 8 positions matching TRBD1. The germline CDR1 and CDR2 sequences are SGDLS and YYNGEE. The CDR3 has 16 residues. Trimming cost V 2 bases and J 8 bases; bases outside gene matches: 11. In DNA form, the CDR3 reads TGTGCCAGCAGCGTCAGTAAGCAGGGGGACAGGGAAAAACTGTTTTTT. Translated: CASSVSKQGDREKLFF.

Regarding this clone: Distinct nucleotide sequences in the sample also encode this CDR3. V and J are TRBV5-1 and TRBJ2-7; 9 nucleotides line up with TRBD1. Germline V gives CDR1 SGHRS, CDR2 YFSETQ. The length of the CDR3 is 14 residues. With 0 bases clipped from V and 6 bases from J, the junction kept 4 bases outside the gene matches. CDR3 region: CASSLGQGVGEQYF. CDR3 nucleotides: TGCGCCAGCAGCTTGGGACAGGGGGTCGGCGAGCAGTACTTC.

V and J are TRBV6-6 and TRBJ1-1; maybe TRBD1 (5 bases). Trimming took off 3 bases at V and 1 base at J, with 12 bases between the two ends. This CDR3 has 15 amino acids. Germline assignment: CDR1 MNHNY and CDR2 SVGAGI (reference sequence). This CDR3 is CASSYGLTGNTEAFF. The DNA of the CDR3 is TGTGCCAGCAGTTATGGTCTTACAGGGAACACTGAAGCTTTCTTT.

The chain joins TRBV2 to TRBJ1-2; 9 bases map to TRBD1. The junction had 4 bases not matched to a gene; V was cut back by 7 bases and J by 1 base. In germline, CDR1 is SNHLY, CDR2 FYNNEI. The CDR3 is made up of 14 amino acids. CDR3 residues: CASIPGQGNYGYTF. DNA of the CDR3: TGTGCCAGCATCCCGGGACAGGGTAACTATGGCTACACCTTC.

Remarks on this clone: The sample carries other DNA sequences with the same CDR3. This sequence joins TRBV5-1 and TRBJ1-1; D gene ambiguous. The germline gives CDR1 SGHRS, CDR2 YFSETQ. The V end lost 3 bases, the J end lost 0 bases, and 6 bases lay between the germline ends. This CDR3 has 13 amino acids. The DNA for the CDR3 is TGCGCCAGCAGCTCTGAGATGAACACTGAAGCTTTCTTT. It codes for CASSSEMNTEAFF.

This clone was recorded once. The chain has TRBV19 and TRBJ2-1, with 7 bases lining up with TRBD2. Germline lookup yields CDR1 LNHDA and CDR2 SQIVND (reference sequence). CDR3 length equals 15 residues. V lost 2 bases to trimming and J lost 5 bases; unmatched junction nucleotides: 6. The CDR3 sequence: CASSIIAGDNNEQFF. CDR3 in DNA: TGTGCCAGTAGTATAATAGCGGGTGATAACAATGAGCAGTTCTTC.

The chain joins TRBV5-6 to TRBJ1-2, with TRBD1 identical over 10 bases. The CDR3 length is 15 residues. J gave up 3 bases and V 3 bases, and 5 bases lay outside the gene matches. Germline V gene lookup returns CDR1 SGHDT and CDR2 YYEEEE. The CDR3 sequence: CASSSTGGADYGYTF. DNA for the CDR3: TGTGCCAGCAGCTCGACAGGGGGCGCCGACTATGGCTACACCTTC.

J is TRBJ2-2 and V is TRBV19; no reliable D call. This CDR3 has 14 amino acids. CDR1 is LNHDA, CDR2 SQIVND, per germline (reference sequence). V was clipped by 11 bases and J by 4 bases, with 17 bases between them. CDR3 region: CAASRARGTGELFF. CDR3 DNA: TGTGCCGCCAGTAGAGCCCGAGGCACCGGGGAGCTGTTTTTT.

V is TRBV6-6 and J is TRBJ2-6; TRBD1 agrees at 9 bases. Trimming cost V 5 bases and J 4 bases; bases outside gene matches: 3. CDR1 MNHNY and CDR2 SVGAGI come from the germline V gene (reference sequence). The CDR3 is 15 residues long. The CDR3 region has the DNA TGTGCCAGCAGTAGGACAGGGGTCGGGGCCAACGTCCTGACTTTC. Its translation is CASSRTGVGANVLTF.

This chain links TRBV5-5 with TRBJ2-2; D perhaps matches TRBD1 (5 bases). The germline V and J ends were trimmed by 1 base and 1 base, with 5 bases remaining between them. The germline V gene encodes CDR1 SGHKS and CDR2 YYEKEE (reference sequence). The CDR3 has 14 residues. The CDR3 sequence is CASSLTGNTGELFF. The CDR3 bases are TGTGCCAGCAGCTTGACAGGGAACACCGGGGAGCTGTTTTTT.

This clone was observed a few times. The chain employs TRBV19 and TRBJ2-1; possibly TRBD2 for D (6 bases). Germline assignment: CDR1 LNHDA and CDR2 SQIVND (reference sequence). With 0 bases removed from V and 5 bases from J, the gap between germline ends came to 11 bases. CDR3 size: 15 residues. DNA for the CDR3: TGTGCCAGTAGTATAGAGGGACTCGACCACAATGAGCAGTTCTTC. This encodes CASSIEGLDHNEQFF.

The chain links TRBV7-8 to TRBJ2-7, with D possibly being TRBD1 (6 bases). V was clipped by 1 base and J by 7 bases, with 14 bases between them. The CDR3 length is 14 residues. Germline V lookup: CDR1 SGHVS, CDR2 FQNEAQ. The CDR3 region is CASSLDLRRGEQYF. As DNA, the CDR3 is TGTGCCAGCAGCTTAGATCTCCGTAGGGGGGAGCAGTACTTC. The full variable domain, with the rest looked up from reference TRBV7-8 and TRBJ2-7, is GAGVSQSPRYKVAKRGQDVALRCDPISGHVSLFWYQQALGQGPEFLTYFQNEAQLDKSGLPSDRFFAERPEGSVSTLKIQRTQQEDSAVYLCASSLDLRRGEQYFGPGTRLTVT.

There are a few counts of this clone. The chain joins TRBV10-3 to TRBJ1-1; 9 bases align to TRBD1. V shed 6 bases and J 4 bases; nucleotides not matched to a gene: 9. Germline lookup yields CDR1 ENHRY and CDR2 SYGVKD. The CDR3 runs 15 residues. CDR3 DNA: TGTGCCATCAGAGGGGACAGGGTGAGGGTCACTGAAGCTTTCTTT. Protein: CAIRGDRVRVTEAFF.

The chain links TRBV6-1 to TRBJ2-5; 11 positions agree with TRBD2. V lost 2 bases and J lost 6; bases outside the gene matches: 8. CDR1 MNHNS and CDR2 SASEGT come from the germline V gene. The CDR3 runs to 16 residues. CDR3 loop: CASSEMTSGVPQTQYF. Here the CDR3 DNA reads TGTGCCAGCAGTGAAATGACTAGCGGGGTCCCACAGACCCAGTACTTC.